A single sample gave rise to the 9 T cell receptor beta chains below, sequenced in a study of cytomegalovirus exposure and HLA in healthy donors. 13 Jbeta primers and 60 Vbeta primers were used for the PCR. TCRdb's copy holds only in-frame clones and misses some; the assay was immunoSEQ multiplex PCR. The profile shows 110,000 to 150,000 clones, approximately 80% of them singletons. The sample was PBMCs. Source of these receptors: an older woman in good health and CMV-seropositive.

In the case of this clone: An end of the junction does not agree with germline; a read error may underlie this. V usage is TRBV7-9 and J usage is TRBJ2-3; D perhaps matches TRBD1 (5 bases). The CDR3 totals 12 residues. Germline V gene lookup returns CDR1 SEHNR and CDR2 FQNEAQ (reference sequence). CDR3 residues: CSSSLQADTQYF. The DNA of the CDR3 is TGTTCCAGCAGCTTACAGGCAGATACGCAGTATTTT.

Here the CDR3 DNA reads TGTGCCAGCAGCCAAGATCTCGACTTACCTACGCAGGGGCAGTACTTC. This codes for CASSQDLDLPTQGQYF. V gene TRBV4-2 combines with J gene TRBJ2-5; D might be TRBD1 (6 bases). CDR1 LGHNA and CDR2 YNFKEQ come from the germline V gene. The CDR3 length is 16 residues. The V end was cut by 0 bases, the J end by 11 bases, with 22 bases between.

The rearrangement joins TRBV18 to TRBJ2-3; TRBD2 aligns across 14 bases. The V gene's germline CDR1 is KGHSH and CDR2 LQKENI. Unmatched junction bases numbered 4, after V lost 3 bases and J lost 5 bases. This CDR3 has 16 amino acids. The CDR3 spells CASSPAGLAGGDTQYF. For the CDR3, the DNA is TGTGCCAGCTCACCGGCCGGACTAGCGGGAGGAGATACGCAGTATTTT.

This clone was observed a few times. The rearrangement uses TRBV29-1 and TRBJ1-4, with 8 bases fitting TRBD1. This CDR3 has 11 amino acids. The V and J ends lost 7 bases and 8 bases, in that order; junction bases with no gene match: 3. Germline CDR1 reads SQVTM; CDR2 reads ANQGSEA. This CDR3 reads CSAGQGEKLFF. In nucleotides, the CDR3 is TGCAGCGCCGGACAGGGCGAAAAACTGTTTTTT.

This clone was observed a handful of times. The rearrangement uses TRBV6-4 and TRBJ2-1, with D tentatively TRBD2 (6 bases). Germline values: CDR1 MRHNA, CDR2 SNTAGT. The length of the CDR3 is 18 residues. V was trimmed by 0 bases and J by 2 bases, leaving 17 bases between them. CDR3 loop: CASSDSVPGAGTYNEQFF. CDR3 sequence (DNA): TGTGCCAGCAGTGACTCGGTACCTGGGGCGGGGACCTACAATGAGCAGTTCTTC.

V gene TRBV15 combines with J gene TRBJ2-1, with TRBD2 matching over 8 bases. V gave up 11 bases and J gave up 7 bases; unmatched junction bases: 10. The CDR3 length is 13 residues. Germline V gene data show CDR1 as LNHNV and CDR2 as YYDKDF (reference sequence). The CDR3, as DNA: TGTGCCGCCGACAGTGGCGGGGGGAATGAGCAGTTCTTC. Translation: CAADSGGGNEQFF.

The CDR3 loop is CASSQTSGRGNEQFF. DNA of the CDR3: TGTGCCAGCAGTCAGACTAGCGGGAGGGGAAATGAGCAGTTCTTC. The V gene is TRBV5-4, the J gene TRBJ2-1; 14 bases fit TRBD2. CDR3 size: 15 residues. V was clipped by 5 bases and J by 7 bases; unmatched bases: 5. Germline V gene lookup returns CDR1 SGHNT and CDR2 YYREEE (reference sequence).

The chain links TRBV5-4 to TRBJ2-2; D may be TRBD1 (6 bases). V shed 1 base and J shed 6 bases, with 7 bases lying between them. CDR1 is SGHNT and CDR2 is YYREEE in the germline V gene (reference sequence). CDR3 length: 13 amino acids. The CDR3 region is CASSLTGPGELFF. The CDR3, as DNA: TGTGCCAGCAGCTTGACAGGGCCCGGGGAGCTGTTTTTT.

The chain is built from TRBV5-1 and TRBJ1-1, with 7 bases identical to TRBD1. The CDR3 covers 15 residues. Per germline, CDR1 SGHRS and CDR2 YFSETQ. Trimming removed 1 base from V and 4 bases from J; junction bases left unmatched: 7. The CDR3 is CASSLTTGPSTEAFF. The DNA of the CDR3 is TGCGCCAGCAGCTTGACGACAGGGCCGAGCACTGAAGCTTTCTTT. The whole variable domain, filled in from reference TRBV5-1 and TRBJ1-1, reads KAGVTQTPRYLIKTRGQQVTLSCSPISGHRSVSWYQQTPGQGLQFLFEYFSETQRNKGNFPGRFSGRQFSNSRSEMNVSTLELGDSALYLCASSLTTGPSTEAFFGQGTRLTVV.